This entry concerns a single TCR beta chain. The antigen remains undetermined. This CDR3 region has 13 residues. The junction had 3 bases not matched to a gene; V was cut back by 7 bases and J by 2 bases. Germline V lookup: CDR1 SNHLY, CDR2 FYNNEI. These data are taken from a study of beta chain features in type 1 diabetes. Study-wide findings and caveats: Because the template was cDNA, high-expressing cells might be over-represented.

Since all of the isolated RNA was reverse transcribed, expressed TCRB transcripts were what got sequenced. The data were produced by immunoSEQ multiplex PCR, yet TCRdb's version contains in-frame clones alone and is incomplete. The sample contains some 150,000 clones, about 9.7% of which appear only once. The TCR sequence derives from a woman aged 40 to 50 in good health. The specimen sequenced was central memory CD4+ T cells from blood. The V gene is TRBV2, the J gene TRBJ2-7; 9 nucleotides match TRBD2. CDR3 residues: CASTSSGTYEQYF. The CDR3 coding sequence is TGTGCCAGCACGTCTAGCGGGACCTACGAGCAGTACTTC.